Presented here are 4 T cell receptor beta chains from one specimen sequenced in a study of cytomegalovirus exposure and HLA in healthy donors. PCR used 60 Vbeta primers and 13 Jbeta primers. The method was immunoSEQ multiplex PCR; TCRdb's version includes in-frame clones alone and lacks a portion of them. The sample has around 130,000 clones, 75% to 90% seen once. Sequenced material: PBMCs. Source of these receptors: a woman aged 40-49 years in good health and CMV-seropositive.

The chain combines TRBV5-1 with TRBJ1-1; D perhaps matches TRBD1 (5 bases). This CDR3 is 13 amino acids long. V lost 0 bases and J lost 5, with 8 bases in between. Germline V CDR1 and CDR2: SGHRS, YFSETQ. The CDR3 region is CASSLAAGTEAFF. The CDR3 nucleotides are TGCGCCAGCAGCTTGGCCGCAGGGACTGAAGCTTTCTTT. The full variable domain, its missing parts supplied by reference TRBV5-1 and TRBJ1-1, is KAGVTQTPRYLIKTRGQQVTLSCSPISGHRSVSWYQQTPGQGLQFLFEYFSETQRNKGNFPGRFSGRQFSNSRSEMNVSTLELGDSALYLCASSLAAGTEAFFGQGTRLTVV.

The rearrangement uses TRBV5-6 and TRBJ1-6; 8 bases map to TRBD1. CDR1 is SGHDT, CDR2 YYEEEE, per germline. The CDR3 is made up of 19 amino acids. J was trimmed by 5 bases and V by 4 bases; bases with no gene match: 17. CDR3 bases: TGTGCCAGCAGCGGCATACCTGGGACAGGTCGCGCCGATAATTCACCCCTCCACTTT. Protein: CASSGIPGTGRADNSPLHF.

Written as DNA, the CDR3 is TGTGCCAGCAGGTTAGGGTCGGAGCAGCCCCAGCATTTT. It is translated as CASRLGSEQPQHF. The chain has TRBV27 and TRBJ1-5; unclear D gene. The CDR3 loop spans 13 amino acids. The germline V gene encodes CDR1 MNHEY and CDR2 SMNVEV (reference sequence). V dropped 6 bases and J dropped 7 bases, with 13 bases sitting between them.

The J gene is TRBJ1-1, the V gene TRBV27, with a tentative D call TRBD1 (6 bases). Germline CDR1 is MNHEY and CDR2 is SMNVEV (reference sequence). The CDR3 sequence is 12 residues long. The V end was cut by 7 bases, the J end by 1 base, with 7 bases between. CDR3 nucleotide sequence: TGTGCCAGCACAGGGGCGAACACTGAAGCTTTCTTT. Translation: CASTGANTEAFF.